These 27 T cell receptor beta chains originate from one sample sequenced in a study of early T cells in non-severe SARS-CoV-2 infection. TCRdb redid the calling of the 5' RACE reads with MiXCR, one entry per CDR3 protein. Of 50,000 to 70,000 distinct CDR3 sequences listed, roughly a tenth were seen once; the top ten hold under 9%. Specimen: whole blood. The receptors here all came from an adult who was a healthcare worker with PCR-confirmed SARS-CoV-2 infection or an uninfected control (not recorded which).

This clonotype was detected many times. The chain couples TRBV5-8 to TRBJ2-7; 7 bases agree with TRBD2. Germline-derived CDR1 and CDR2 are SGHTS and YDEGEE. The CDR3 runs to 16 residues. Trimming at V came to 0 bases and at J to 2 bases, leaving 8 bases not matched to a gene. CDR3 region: CASSLVSGLVPYEQYF. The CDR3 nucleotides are TGTGCCAGCAGCTTGGTATCCGGACTAGTGCCCTACGAGCAGTACTTC.

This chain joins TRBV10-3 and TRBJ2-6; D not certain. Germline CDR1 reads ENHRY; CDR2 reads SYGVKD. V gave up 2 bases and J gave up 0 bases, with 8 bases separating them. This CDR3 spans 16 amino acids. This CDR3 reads CAISEEQLSGANVLTF. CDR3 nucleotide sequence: TGTGCCATCAGTGAGGAACAGCTCTCTGGGGCCAACGTCCTGACTTTC.

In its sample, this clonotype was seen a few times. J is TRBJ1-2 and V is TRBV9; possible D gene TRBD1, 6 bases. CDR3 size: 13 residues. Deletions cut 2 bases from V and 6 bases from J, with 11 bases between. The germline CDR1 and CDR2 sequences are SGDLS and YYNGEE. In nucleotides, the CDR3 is TGTGCCAGCAGCGTGACAGGACTAGATGGCTACACCTTC. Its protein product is CASSVTGLDGYTF.

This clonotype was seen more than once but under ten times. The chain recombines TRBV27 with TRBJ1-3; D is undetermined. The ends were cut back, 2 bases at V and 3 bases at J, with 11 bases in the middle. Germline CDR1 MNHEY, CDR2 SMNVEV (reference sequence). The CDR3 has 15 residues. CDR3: CASSLRAGLGNTIYF. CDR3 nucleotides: TGTGCCAGCAGTTTAAGGGCCGGCCTTGGAAACACCATATATTTT.

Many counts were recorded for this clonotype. The CDR3 sequence: CASSLAGGDIIYF. Here the CDR3 DNA reads TGTGCCAGCAGCTTAGCAGGCGGGGACATCATATATTTT. V is TRBV7-3 and J is TRBJ1-3; possible D gene TRBD1, 6 bases. Germline V CDR1 and CDR2: SGHTA, FQGTGA. V lost 2 bases, J lost 12 bases, and 14 bases lay in between. The CDR3 is made up of 13 amino acids.

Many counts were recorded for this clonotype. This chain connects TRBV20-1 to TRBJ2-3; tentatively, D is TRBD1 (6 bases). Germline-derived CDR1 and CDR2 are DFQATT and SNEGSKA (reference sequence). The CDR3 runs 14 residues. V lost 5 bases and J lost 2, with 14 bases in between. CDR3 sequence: CSADTGTYTDTQYF. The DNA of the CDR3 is TGCAGTGCTGATACAGGGACATACACAGATACGCAGTATTTT.

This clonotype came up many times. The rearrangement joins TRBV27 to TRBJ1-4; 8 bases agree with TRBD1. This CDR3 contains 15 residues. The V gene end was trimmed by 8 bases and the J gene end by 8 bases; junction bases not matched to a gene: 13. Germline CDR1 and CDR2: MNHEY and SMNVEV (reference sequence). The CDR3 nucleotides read TGTGCCAGCTCTGACAGGGGAGATCCGGGAGAAAAACTGTTTTTT. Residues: CASSDRGDPGEKLFF.

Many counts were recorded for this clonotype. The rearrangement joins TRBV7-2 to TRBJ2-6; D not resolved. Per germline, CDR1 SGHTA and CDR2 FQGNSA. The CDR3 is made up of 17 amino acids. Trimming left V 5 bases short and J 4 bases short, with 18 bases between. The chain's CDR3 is CASSRRGFSAGANVLTF. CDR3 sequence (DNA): TGTGCCAGCAGCCGGCGTGGGTTTAGTGCCGGGGCCAACGTCCTGACTTTC.

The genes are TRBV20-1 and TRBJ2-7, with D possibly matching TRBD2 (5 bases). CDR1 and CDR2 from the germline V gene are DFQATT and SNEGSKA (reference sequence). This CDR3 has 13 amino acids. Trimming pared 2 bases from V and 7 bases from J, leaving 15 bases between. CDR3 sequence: CSARLWGGEEQYF. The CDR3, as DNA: TGCAGTGCTAGACTTTGGGGTGGGGAGGAGCAGTACTTC.

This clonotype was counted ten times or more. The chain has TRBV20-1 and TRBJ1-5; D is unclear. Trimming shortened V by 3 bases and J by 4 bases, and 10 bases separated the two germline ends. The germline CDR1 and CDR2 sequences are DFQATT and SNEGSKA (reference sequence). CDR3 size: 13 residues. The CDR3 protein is CSARFQPNQPQHF. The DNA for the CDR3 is TGCAGTGCTAGGTTCCAGCCAAATCAGCCCCAGCATTTT.

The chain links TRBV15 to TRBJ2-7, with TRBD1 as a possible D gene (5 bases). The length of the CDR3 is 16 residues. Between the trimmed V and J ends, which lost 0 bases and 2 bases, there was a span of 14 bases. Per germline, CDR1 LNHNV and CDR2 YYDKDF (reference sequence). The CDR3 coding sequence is TGTGCCACCAGCAGAGATCTTGGGGCGGCTACCTACGAGCAGTACTTC. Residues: CATSRDLGAATYEQYF.

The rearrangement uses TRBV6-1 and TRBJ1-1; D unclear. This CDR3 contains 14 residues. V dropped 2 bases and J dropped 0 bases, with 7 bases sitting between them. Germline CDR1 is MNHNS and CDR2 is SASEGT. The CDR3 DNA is TGTGCCAGCAGTGAACAGGAGTTGAACACTGAAGCTTTCTTT. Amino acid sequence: CASSEQELNTEAFF.

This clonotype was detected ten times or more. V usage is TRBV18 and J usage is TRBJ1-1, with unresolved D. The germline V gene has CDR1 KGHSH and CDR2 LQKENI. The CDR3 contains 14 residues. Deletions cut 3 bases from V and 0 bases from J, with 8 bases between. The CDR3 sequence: CASSPLTVNTEAFF. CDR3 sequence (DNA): TGTGCCAGCTCACCCTTAACGGTGAACACTGAAGCTTTCTTT.

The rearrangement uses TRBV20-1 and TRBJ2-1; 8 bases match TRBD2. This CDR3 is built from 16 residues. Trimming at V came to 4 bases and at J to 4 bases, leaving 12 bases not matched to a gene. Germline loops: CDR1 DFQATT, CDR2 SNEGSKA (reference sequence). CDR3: CSAMVREAKSYNEQFF. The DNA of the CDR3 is TGCAGTGCTATGGTGCGGGAGGCAAAATCGTACAATGAGCAGTTCTTC.

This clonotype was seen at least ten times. In nucleotides, the CDR3 is TGTGCCAGCAGCTCGGCGGGCGGGGACCAAGAGACCCAGTACTTC. It encodes CASSSAGGDQETQYF. This rearrangement joins TRBV11-2 to TRBJ2-5, with D possibly TRBD2 on 6 matching bases. The germline gives CDR1 SGHAT, CDR2 FQNNGV. The CDR3 extends over 15 amino acids. V lost 4 bases and J lost 0, with 12 bases in between.

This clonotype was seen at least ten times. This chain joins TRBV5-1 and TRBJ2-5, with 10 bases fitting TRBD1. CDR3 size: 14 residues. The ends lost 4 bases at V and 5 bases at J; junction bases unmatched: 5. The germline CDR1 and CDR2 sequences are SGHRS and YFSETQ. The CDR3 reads CASSPTGGSETQYF. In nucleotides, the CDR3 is TGCGCCAGCAGCCCGACAGGGGGCTCGGAGACCCAGTACTTC.

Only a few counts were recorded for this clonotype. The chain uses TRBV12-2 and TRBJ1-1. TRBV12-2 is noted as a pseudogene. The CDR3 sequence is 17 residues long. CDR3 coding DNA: TGTGCAAGTCGCCCAACAGCGGGGGGGGATCGGAACACTGAAGCTTTCTTT. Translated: CASRPTAGGDRNTEAFF.

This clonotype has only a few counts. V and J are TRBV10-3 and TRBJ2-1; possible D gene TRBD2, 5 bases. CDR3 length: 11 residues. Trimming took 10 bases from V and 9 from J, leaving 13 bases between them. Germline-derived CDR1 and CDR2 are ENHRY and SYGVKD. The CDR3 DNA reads TGTGCCACCGGACTGAGGGCTGAGCAGTTCTTC. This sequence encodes CATGLRAEQFF.

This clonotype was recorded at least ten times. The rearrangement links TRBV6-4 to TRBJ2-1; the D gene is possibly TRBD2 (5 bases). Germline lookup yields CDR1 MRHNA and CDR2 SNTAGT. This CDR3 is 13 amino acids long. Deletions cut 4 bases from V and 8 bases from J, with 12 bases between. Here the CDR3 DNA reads TGTGCCAGCAGTGTGGAAGCGAGGGATGAGCAGTTCTTC. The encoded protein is CASSVEARDEQFF.

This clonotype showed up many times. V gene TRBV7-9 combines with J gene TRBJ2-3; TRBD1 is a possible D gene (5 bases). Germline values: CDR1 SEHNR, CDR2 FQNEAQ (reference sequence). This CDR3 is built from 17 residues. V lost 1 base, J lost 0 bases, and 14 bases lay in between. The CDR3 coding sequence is TGTGCCAGCAGCTTAGGGCACCAGGGTATCAGCACAGATACGCAGTATTTT. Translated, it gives CASSLGHQGISTDTQYF.

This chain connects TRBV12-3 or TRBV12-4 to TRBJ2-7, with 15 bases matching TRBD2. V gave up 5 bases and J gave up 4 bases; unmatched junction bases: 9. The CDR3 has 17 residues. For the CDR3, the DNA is TGTGCCAGCAGTCCTCGGTGGGGACTAGCGGGAGGTTACGAGCAGTACTTC. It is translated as CASSPRWGLAGGYEQYF.

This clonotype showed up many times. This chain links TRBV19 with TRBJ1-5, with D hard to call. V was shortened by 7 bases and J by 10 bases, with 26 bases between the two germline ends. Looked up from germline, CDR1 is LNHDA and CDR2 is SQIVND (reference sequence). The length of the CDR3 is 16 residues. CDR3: CASKKAGNQDPHPQHF. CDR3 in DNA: TGTGCCAGTAAGAAGGCGGGTAACCAGGATCCTCACCCCCAGCATTTT.

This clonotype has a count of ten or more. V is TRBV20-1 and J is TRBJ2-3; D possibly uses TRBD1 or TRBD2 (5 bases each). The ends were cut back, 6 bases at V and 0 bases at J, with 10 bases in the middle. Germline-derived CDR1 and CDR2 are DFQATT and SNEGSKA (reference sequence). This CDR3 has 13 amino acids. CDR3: CSALRDSTDTQYF. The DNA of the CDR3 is TGCAGTGCCCTCCGGGACAGCACAGATACGCAGTATTTT.

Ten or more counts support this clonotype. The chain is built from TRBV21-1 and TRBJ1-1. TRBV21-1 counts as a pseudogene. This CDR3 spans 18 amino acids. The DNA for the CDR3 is TGTGCCAGCAGCAAACCCCCCTCCGAGGACTGCGGGAAGGCTGAAGCTTTCTTT. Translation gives CASSKPPSEDCGKAEAFF.

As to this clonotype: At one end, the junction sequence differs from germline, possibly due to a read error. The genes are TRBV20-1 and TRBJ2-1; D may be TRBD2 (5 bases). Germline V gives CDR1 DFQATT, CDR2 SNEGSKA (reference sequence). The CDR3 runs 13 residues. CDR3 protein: CSVRGGLYNEQFF. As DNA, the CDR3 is TGCAGTGTTAGAGGAGGACTTTACAATGAGCAGTTCTTC.

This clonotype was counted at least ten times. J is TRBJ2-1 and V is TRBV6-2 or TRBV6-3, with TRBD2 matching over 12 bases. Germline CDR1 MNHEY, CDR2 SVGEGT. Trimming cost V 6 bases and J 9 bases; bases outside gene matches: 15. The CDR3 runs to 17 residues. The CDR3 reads CASSRGAGLAGRGEQFF. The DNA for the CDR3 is TGTGCCAGCAGCCGGGGGGCGGGACTAGCGGGCCGAGGTGAGCAGTTCTTC.

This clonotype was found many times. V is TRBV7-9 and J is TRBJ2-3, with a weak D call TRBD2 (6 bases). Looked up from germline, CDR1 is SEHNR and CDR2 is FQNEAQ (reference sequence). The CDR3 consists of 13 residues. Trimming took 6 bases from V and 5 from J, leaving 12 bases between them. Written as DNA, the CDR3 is TGTGCCAGCAGACGAGCCGGGGGAGATACGCAGTATTTT. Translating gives CASRRAGGDTQYF.